The clone carrying this TCR beta chain was found a few times. Its antigen is unidentified. TCRdb called the RACE reads again in MiXCR, with one record for every CDR3 protein. The sample comprises around 200,000 distinct CDR3 sequences, around 25% of which are singletons, and under 2.5% rests with the top ten. The time point here: patch test 3, about 24 weeks after DPC sensitization. Treatment specified: therapeutic diphenylcyclopropenone sensitization with weekly scalp DPC. Blood was collected ahead of every patch test applied. The CDR3 runs to 16 residues. V gave up 0 bases and J gave up 5 bases; unmatched junction bases: 7. Germline CDR1 is MNHEY and CDR2 is SVGAGI. These data belong to a study of human T cells and chemical hapten exposure. The wider study: Donors were sensitized with 2% DPC on the upper inner arm. Patients, chiefly female, had alopecia areata, totalis or universalis. Study-level findings and limits: Relative to control repertoires, expanded TCRs gave rise to significantly more large CDR3 similarity clusters.

V and J are TRBV6-5 and TRBJ2-3; 8 nucleotides align to TRBD2. This clonotype was sampled from a woman in her 40s with alopecia areata. Some clones in this sample may be carry-over from other donors' samples. The input for sequencing was whole blood, taken in connection with sensitization to the hapten diphenylcyclopropenone (DPC). CDR3 sequence reads: CASSYSIAGLRDTQYF. The CDR3, as DNA: TGTGCCAGCAGTTACTCGATAGCGGGATTAAGAGATACGCAGTATTTT.